The T cell receptor (beta chain) under discussion was sequenced for a study of blood T cell repertoires in COVID-19. On the study more broadly: Samples came from the United States, Italy and Spain, spanning acute and convalescent COVID-19. Sources were T cells, B-cell-depleted T cells, or PBMCs; the material itself was cDNA or gDNA.

In the authors' workflow: Using reference gene primer amplification, nucleated cell counts were estimated. Here immunoSEQ multiplex PCR was the method, and the copy in TCRdb shows in-frame clones only, minus some. Clone size and V and J calls were adopted from that table, with D and trimming inferred from the DNA. The sample carries 130,000 to 150,000 clones, about nine tenths recorded once. Germline-derived CDR1 and CDR2 are SGDLS and YYNGEE. J lost 5 bases, V lost 0 bases, and 6 bases had no gene match. CDR3 length equals 15 residues. The TCR originated in a human donor in a cohort sampled during active COVID-19. The sample consisted of peripheral blood. The V and J genes are TRBV9 and TRBJ2-3, with 7 bases aligning to TRBD2. The CDR3 DNA reads TGTGCCAGCAGCGTAGTCGGCGGGGGTGTAGATACGCAGTATTTT. It is translated as CASSVVGGGVDTQYF.